Listed below are T cell receptor beta chains from one sample, sequenced in a study of shared clonotypes between healthy human individuals. Generated by immunoSEQ multiplex PCR, the TCRdb table keeps only in-frame clones and is missing some. The sample holds around 2,000,000 clones, about 95% seen once. Material: naive CD8+ T cells sorted from blood. The receptors stem from a man aged 18 to 29 in good health. CDR3s leave out the opening cysteine and the closing phenylalanine or tryptophan. Each record gives: V gene, CDR3 protein.

v_gene: TRBV5-6
CDR3aa: ASSFGYNNEQF

v_gene: TRBV19
CDR3aa: ASSGWTVMNTEAF

v_gene: TRBV23-1
CDR3aa: ASRSLTGTSGYEQY

v_gene: TRBV29-1
CDR3aa: SAMGGQSYEQY

v_gene: TRBV6-5
CDR3aa: ASIPFGGHEQF

v_gene: TRBV7-6
CDR3aa: ASSLDEGGSGYGYT

v_gene: TRBV7-9
CDR3aa: ASSDPRTNYGYT

v_gene: TRBV7-9
CDR3aa: ASGFTSGQETQY

v_gene: TRBV7-9
CDR3aa: ASSQSRGLATSYEQY

v_gene: TRBV6-1
CDR3aa: ASSDPGRASYEQY

v_gene: TRBV28
CDR3aa: ASKPGTGGNFYGYT

v_gene: TRBV27
CDR3aa: ASSLIGSTGELF

v_gene: TRBV6-5
CDR3aa: ASSYSDLSSNYGYT

v_gene: TRBV11-3
CDR3aa: ASSLRGGYEQY

v_gene: TRBV10-2
CDR3aa: ASSEVASGRPADTQY

v_gene: TRBV13
CDR3aa: ASSHISRADTGELF

v_gene: TRBV7-8
CDR3aa: ASRNTGEAF

v_gene: TRBV6-6
CDR3aa: ASSYSDEEDTQY

v_gene: TRBV2
CDR3aa: ASSDPWREGTDTQY

v_gene: TRBV13
CDR3aa: ASRERGPDTQY

v_gene: TRBV9
CDR3aa: ASSSDLTGELF

v_gene: TRBV27
CDR3aa: ASSGDWLNEQY

v_gene: TRBV20-1
CDR3aa: SAYLEVTQY

v_gene: TRBV6-5
CDR3aa: ASSSGTSGVNEQF

v_gene: TRBV9
CDR3aa: ASSRKGSSEAF

v_gene: TRBV4-1
CDR3aa: ASSHRDSPTSSYEQY

v_gene: TRBV29-1
CDR3aa: SVVPRGRNEQY

v_gene: TRBV4-1
CDR3aa: ASSLRGPQPQH

v_gene: TRBV6-5
CDR3aa: ASSYALNYGYT

v_gene: TRBV11-2
CDR3aa: ASSLDRAYEQY

v_gene: TRBV30
CDR3aa: AWEYEQGDGAF

v_gene: TRBV7-6
CDR3aa: ASSPSLAGAGELF

v_gene: TRBV2
CDR3aa: ASSQQGGMANEKLF

v_gene: TRBV5-1
CDR3aa: ASSLGRGTEAF

v_gene: TRBV7-6
CDR3aa: ASSLRTAPAHYEQY

v_gene: TRBV27
CDR3aa: ASSPHAGALWGEQF

v_gene: TRBV25-1
CDR3aa: ASSDPPGGLEETQY

v_gene: TRBV18
CDR3aa: ASSPGVLAEGRGYYEQY

v_gene: TRBV14
CDR3aa: ASSQPPAWVEAKNIQY

v_gene: TRBV19
CDR3aa: ASSIVGVSGELF

v_gene: TRBV6-4
CDR3aa: ASTPPGRGGPTGEQY

v_gene: TRBV6-6
CDR3aa: ASSGGLAGDQY